This T cell receptor beta chain was identified in a study of identifying expanded T cells in peripheral blood. TCRdb's table, derived via immunoSEQ multiplex PCR, lists solely in-frame clones and lacks some. Of around 82,000 clones in the sample, about four fifths are singletons; the top ten hold 15% to 20%. Study-level points and caveats: Roughly two-week clone count variance significantly increased as total template count grew.

In this sample, this clone turned up a few times. The antigen is not known. This clonotype was obtained from a person aged 18 to 75 in good health. The sample comprised blood.

The chain's CDR3 is CASSEARAVNSNQPQHF. CDR3 nucleotides: TGTGCCAGCAGTGAAGCGCGAGCGGTGAATAGCAATCAGCCCCAGCATTTT. This chain joins TRBV2 and TRBJ1-5, with D unresolved. CDR1 and CDR2 (germline): SNHLY, FYNNEI. Trimming shortened V by 0 bases and J by 0 bases, and 12 bases separated the two germline ends. The CDR3 sequence is 17 residues long.